The T cell receptor (beta chain) under discussion was sequenced for a study of blood T cell repertoires in COVID-19. Study context: COVID-19 samples, acute and convalescent, were from the United States, Italy and Spain. Sample material is recorded as cDNA or gDNA derived from T cells, B-cell-depleted T cells, or PBMCs.

After removal of 6 bases from V and 6 bases from J, the junction contained 11 bases not matched to a gene. The germline CDR1 and CDR2 sequences are MNHEY and SVGEGT. The CDR3 extends over 15 amino acids. In the source study's methods: Estimated nucleated cell counts came from reference gene primer amplification. Only in-frame clones appear in the TCRdb table, and some are missing; sequencing was by immunoSEQ multiplex PCR. The V and J calls and clone size are taken from that table; D and trimming were inferred from the DNA. Among around 140,000 clones, over 75% were seen once, and the ten largest hold less than 2%.

The sequenced sample consisted of peripheral blood. This sequence originates from a man aged 65-85 years with acute or convalescent COVID-19. The V and J genes are TRBV6-2 or TRBV6-3 and TRBJ2-1; 7 nucleotides agree with TRBD1. For the CDR3, the DNA is TGTGCCAGCAGCCAGACAGGGAGTAGAAGCAATGAGCAGTTCTTC. It translates to CASSQTGSRSNEQFF.